A selection of T cell receptor beta chains follows, all from one sample in a study of T cells in Graves' hyperthyroidism and ophthalmopathy. MiXCR, applied by TCRdb to the multiplex PCR reads, yields one record per CDR3 protein. The table includes roughly 500,000 distinct CDR3 sequences, 46% detected once. Sequencing was carried out using peripheral blood or thyroid tissue (not recorded which). Receptors were obtained from an adult woman with Graves' disease, either hyperthyroidism or ophthalmopathy (not recorded which). CDR3s include the opening cysteine and the closing phenylalanine or tryptophan. The order of the fields is J gene, D gene, V gene, clone size, CDR3 protein, CDR3 DNA. A D gene is named only where the DNA matches it firmly. For some rows the clone size is stated as once, few or many, or as a class when expanded; others skip it.

TRBJ1-6 TRBD1 TRBV25-1 NA CASSGAGGWGSPLHF TGTGCCAGCAGTGGGGCAGGGGGCTGGGGTTCACCCCTCCACTTT
TRBJ1-3 TRBD1 TRBV12-3/TRBV12-4 many CASTWDRTHSGNTIYF TGTGCCAGCACCTGGGACAGGACACACTCTGGAAACACCATATATTTT
TRBJ1-2 NA TRBV9 NA CASSPSQANYGYTF TGTGCCAGCAGCCCCTCCCAAGCTAACTATGGCTACACCTTC
TRBJ1-5 NA TRBV20-1 NA CSAGGVGSNQPQHF TGCAGTGCCGGCGGGGTTGGGAGCAATCAGCCCCAGCATTTT
TRBJ2-7 NA TRBV28 NA CASSLELEMWEQYF TGTGCCAGCAGTTTAGAACTAGAAATGTGGGAGCAGTACTTC
TRBJ2-5 TRBD2 TRBV5-1 many CASRRVQREGPMSGETQYF TGCGCCAGCAGGCGGGTTCAGCGGGAGGGCCCTATGAGTGGAGAGACCCAGTACTTC
TRBJ2-7 NA TRBV28 few CASHLNRDPPYEQYF TGTGCCAGCCATTTAAACCGGGACCCACCATACGAGCAGTACTTC
TRBJ2-5 NA TRBV10-2 many CASRNDREETQYF TGCGCCAGCAGGAACGACAGAGAAGAGACCCAGTACTTC
TRBJ1-4 TRBD1 TRBV11-2 many CASSLTPWGGGDEKLFF TGTGCCAGCAGCTTAACCCCCTGGGGAGGGGGCGACGAAAAACTGTTTTTT
TRBJ2-3 TRBD1 TRBV19 many CASSFDRGLGDTQYF TGTGCCAGTAGCTTCGACAGGGGATTGGGAGATACGCAGTATTTT
TRBJ2-7 NA TRBV19 many CAPSSDEQYF TGTGCCCCATCTAGCGACGAGCAGTACTTC
TRBJ1-1 NA TRBV7-2 many CASSLGHGTEAFF TGTGCCAGCAGCTTAGGCCATGGCACTGAAGCTTTCTTT
TRBJ1-6 TRBD1 TRBV14 NA CATPDREASPLHF TGTGCTACCCCGGACAGGGAAGCTTCACCCCTCCACTTT
TRBJ2-7 NA TRBV7-2 NA CASSFGIGSAYEQYF TGTGCCAGCAGTTTTGGTATAGGGTCAGCCTACGAGCAGTACTTC
TRBJ2-7 NA TRBV10-2 many CASSAGRTPLKVVTDYEQYF TGCGCCAGCAGTGCAGGCCGGACCCCGCTTAAGGTGGTCACAGACTACGAGCAGTACTTC
TRBJ1-5 TRBD1 TRBV7-2 NA CASSLVPDRAHQPQHF TGTGCCAGCAGCTTAGTGCCGGACAGGGCCCATCAGCCCCAGCATTTT